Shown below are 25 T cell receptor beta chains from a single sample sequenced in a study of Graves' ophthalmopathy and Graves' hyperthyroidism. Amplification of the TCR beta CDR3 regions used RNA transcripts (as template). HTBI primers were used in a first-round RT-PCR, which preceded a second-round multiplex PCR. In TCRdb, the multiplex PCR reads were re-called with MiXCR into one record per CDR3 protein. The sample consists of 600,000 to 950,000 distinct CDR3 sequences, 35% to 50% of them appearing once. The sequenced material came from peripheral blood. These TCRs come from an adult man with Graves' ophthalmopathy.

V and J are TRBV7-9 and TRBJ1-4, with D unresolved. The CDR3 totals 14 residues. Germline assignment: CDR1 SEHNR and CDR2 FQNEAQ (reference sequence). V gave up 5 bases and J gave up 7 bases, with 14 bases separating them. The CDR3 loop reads CASSPKRFSEKLFF. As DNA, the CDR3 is TGTGCCAGCAGCCCAAAACGGTTCAGTGAAAAACTGTTTTTT.

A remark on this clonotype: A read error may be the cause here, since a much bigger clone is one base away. CDR3 in DNA: TGTGACAGCAGTGAAGTACGCGGCGGGAGGGAGACCCAGTACTTC. Its translation is CDSSEVRGGRETQYF. The chain recombines TRBV2 with TRBJ2-5, with 8 bases aligning to TRBD2. Germline CDR1 is SNHLY and CDR2 is FYNNEI. The CDR3 length is 15 residues.

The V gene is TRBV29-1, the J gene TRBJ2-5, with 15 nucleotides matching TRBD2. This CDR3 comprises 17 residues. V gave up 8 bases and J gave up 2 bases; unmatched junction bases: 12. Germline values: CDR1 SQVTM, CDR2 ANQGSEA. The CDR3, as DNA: TGCAGCCCGGGGACTAGCGGGAGGCCGTATTCGCAAGAGACCCAGTACTTC. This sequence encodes CSPGTSGRPYSQETQYF.

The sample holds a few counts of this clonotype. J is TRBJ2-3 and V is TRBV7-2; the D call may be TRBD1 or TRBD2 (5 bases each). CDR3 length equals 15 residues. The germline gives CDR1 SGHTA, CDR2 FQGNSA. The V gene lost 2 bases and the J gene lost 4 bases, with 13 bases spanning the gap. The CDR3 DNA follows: TGTGCCAGCAGCTTACCGGGACGGCCGCCAGATACGCAGTATTTT. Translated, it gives CASSLPGRPPDTQYF.

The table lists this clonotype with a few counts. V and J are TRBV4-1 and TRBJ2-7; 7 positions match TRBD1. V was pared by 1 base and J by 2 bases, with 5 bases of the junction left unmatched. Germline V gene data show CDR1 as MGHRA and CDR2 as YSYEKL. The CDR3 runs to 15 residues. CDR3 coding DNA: TGCGCCAGCAGCCAAGGGTCACAGGGGACCTACGAGCAGTACTTC. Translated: CASSQGSQGTYEQYF.

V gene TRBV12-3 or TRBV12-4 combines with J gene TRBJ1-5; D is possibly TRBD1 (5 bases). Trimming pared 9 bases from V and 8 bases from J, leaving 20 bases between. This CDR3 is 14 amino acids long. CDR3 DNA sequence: TGTGCCAGTAGTATACGGGCAGGGCGGGAGCCCCAGCATTTT. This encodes CASSIRAGREPQHF.

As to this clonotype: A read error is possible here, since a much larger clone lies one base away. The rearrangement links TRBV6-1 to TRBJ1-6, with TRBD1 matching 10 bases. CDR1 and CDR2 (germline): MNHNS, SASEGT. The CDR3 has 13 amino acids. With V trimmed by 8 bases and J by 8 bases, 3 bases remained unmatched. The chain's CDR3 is CASAGTGDSPLHF. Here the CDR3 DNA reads TGTGCCAGCGCCGGGACAGGGGATTCACCCCTCCACTTT.

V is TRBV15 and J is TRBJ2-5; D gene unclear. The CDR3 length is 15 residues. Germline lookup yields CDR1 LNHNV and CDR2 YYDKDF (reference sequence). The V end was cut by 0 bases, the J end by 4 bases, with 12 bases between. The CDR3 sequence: CATSRDTNTGETQYF. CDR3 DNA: TGTGCCACCAGCAGAGATACGAACACCGGAGAGACCCAGTACTTC.

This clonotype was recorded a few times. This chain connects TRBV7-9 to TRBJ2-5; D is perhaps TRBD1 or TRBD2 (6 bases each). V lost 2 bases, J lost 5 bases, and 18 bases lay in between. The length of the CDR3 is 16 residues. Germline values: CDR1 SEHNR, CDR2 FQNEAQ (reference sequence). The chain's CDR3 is CASSLSRGGFGETQYF. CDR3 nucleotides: TGTGCCAGCAGCTTATCCAGGGGAGGTTTCGGGGAGACCCAGTACTTC.

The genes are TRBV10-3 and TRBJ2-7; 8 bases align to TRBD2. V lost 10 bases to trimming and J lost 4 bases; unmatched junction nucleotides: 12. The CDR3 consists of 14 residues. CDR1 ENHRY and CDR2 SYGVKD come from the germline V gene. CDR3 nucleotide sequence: TGTGCCAGCCGTAGCGGGATAATCTTGTACGAGCAGTACTTC. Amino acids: CASRSGIILYEQYF.

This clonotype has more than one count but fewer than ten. The CDR3, as DNA: TGCGCCAGCAGCCCGTCGGTCAGGGACACTGAAGCTTTCTTT. Residues: CASSPSVRDTEAFF. This chain uses TRBV5-1 with TRBJ1-1, with D possibly being TRBD1 (5 bases). The CDR3 runs 14 residues. CDR1 is SGHRS and CDR2 is YFSETQ in the germline V gene. V was trimmed by 4 bases and J by 3 bases, leaving 13 bases between them.

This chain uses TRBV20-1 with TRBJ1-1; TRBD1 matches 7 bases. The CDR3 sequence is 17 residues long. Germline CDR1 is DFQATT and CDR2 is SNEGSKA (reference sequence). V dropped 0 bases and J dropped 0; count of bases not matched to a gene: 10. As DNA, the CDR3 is TGCAGTGCTAGAGATGGGACAGCCAGGACTATGAACACTGAAGCTTTCTTT. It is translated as CSARDGTARTMNTEAFF.

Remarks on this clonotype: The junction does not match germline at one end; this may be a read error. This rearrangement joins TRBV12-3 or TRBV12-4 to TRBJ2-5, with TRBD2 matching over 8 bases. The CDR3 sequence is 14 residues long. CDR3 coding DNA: TGTGCCAGCAGCTTGAGCGGGGGACAAGAGGCCCAGTACTTC. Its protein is CASSLSGGQEAQYF.

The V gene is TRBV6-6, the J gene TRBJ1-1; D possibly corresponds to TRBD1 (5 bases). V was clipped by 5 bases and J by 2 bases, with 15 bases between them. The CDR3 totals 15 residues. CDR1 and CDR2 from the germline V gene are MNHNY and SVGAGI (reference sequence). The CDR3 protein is CASSEPPDSNTEAFF. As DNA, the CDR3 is TGTGCCAGCAGTGAGCCACCCGACAGCAACACTGAAGCTTTCTTT.

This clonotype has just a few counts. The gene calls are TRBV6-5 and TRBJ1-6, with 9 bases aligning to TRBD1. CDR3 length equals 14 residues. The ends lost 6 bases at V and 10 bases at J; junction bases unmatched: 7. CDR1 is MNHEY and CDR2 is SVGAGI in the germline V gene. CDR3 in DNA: TGTGCCAGCAGCAAAGACAGGGGGATATCACCCCTCCACTTT. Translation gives CASSKDRGISPLHF.

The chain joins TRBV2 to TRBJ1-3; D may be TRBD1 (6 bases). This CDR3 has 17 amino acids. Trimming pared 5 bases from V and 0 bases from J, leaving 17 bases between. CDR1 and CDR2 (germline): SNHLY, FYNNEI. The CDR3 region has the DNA TGTGCCAGCAGTTCACTCGGACAGCCGAGCTCTGGAAACACCATATATTTT. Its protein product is CASSSLGQPSSGNTIYF.

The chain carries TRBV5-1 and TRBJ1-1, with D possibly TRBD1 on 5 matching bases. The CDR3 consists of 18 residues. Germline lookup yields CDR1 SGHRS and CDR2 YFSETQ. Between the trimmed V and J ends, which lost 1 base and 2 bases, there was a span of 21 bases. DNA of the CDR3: TGCGCCAGCAGCTTGACAGATGGATCAACGACAGTTAACACTGAAGCTTTCTTT. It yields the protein CASSLTDGSTTVNTEAFF. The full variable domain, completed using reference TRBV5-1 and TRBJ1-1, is KAGVTQTPRYLIKTRGQQVTLSCSPISGHRSVSWYQQTPGQGLQFLFEYFSETQRNKGNFPGRFSGRQFSNSRSEMNVSTLELGDSALYLCASSLTDGSTTVNTEAFFGQGTRLTVV.

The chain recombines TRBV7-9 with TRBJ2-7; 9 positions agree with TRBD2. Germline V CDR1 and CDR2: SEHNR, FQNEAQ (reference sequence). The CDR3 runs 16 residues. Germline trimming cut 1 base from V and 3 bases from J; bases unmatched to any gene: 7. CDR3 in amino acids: CASSLDSAGGYYEQYF. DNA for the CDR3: TGTGCCAGCAGCTTAGACTCAGCGGGAGGATACTACGAGCAGTACTTC.

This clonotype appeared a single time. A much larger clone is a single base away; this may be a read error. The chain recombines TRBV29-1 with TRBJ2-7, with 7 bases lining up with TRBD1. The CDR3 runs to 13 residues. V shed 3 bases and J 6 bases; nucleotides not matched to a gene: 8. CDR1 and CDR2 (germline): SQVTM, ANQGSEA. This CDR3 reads CSVDLGGTGEQYF. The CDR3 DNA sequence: TGCAGCGTTGATCTAGGGGGCACGGGCGAGCAGTACTTC.

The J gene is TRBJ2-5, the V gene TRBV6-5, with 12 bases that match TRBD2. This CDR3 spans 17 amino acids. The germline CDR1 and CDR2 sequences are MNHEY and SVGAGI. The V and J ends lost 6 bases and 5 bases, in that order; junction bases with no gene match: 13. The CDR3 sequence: CASRTLRRTSGIETQYF. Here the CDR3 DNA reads TGTGCCAGCAGGACCCTCCGTCGGACTAGCGGGATTGAGACCCAGTACTTC.

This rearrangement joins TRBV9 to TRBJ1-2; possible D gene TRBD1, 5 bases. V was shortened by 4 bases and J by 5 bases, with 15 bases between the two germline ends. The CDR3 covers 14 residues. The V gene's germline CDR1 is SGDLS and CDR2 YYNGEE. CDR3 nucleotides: TGTGCCAGCAGCCCCGCCGCCAGGGATTATGGCTACACCTTC. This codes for CASSPAARDYGYTF.

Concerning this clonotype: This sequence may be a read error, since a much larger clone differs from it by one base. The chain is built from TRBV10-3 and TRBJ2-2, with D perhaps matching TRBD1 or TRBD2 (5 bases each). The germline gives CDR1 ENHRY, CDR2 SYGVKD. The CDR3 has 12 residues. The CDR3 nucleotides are TGTGCCATCAGTCAGGGTAACGGGGAGCTGTCTTTT. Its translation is CAISQGNGELSF.

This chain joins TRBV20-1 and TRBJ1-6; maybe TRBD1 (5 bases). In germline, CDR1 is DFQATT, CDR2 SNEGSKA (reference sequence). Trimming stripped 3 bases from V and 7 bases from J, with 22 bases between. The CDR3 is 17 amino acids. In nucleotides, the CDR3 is TGCAGTGCTAGCCGTCTAAAGCAGGGTCTTGAGAATTCACCCCTCCACTTT. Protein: CSASRLKQGLENSPLHF.

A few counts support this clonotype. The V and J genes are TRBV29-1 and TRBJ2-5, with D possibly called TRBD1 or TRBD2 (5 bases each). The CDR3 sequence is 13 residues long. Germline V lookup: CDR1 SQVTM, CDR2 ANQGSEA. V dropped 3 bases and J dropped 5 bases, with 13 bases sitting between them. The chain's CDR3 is CSVDVGEGETQYF. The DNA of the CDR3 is TGCAGCGTTGATGTGGGAGAGGGGGAGACCCAGTACTTC.

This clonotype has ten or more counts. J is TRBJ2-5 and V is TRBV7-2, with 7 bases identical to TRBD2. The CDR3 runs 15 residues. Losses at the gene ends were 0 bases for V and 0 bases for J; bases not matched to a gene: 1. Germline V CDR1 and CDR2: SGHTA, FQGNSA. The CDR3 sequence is CASSLAGGNQETQYF. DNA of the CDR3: TGTGCCAGCAGCTTAGCGGGGGGGAACCAAGAGACCCAGTACTTC.